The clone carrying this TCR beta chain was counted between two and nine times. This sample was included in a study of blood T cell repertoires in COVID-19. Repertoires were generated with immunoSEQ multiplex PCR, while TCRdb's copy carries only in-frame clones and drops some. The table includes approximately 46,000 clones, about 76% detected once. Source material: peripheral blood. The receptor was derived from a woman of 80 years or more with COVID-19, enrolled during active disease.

The CDR3 DNA reads TGTGCCAGCAGCAACCGAAGGACAGGTAATGAAAAACTGTTTTTT. This translates into CASSNRRTGNEKLFF. The chain recombines TRBV21-1 with TRBJ1-4; no check of the table's D call, TRBD1, against the DNA was made. TRBV21-1 is noted as a pseudogene. The CDR3 contains 15 residues.